This TCR beta chain is drawn from a study of PD-1 blockade in classical Hodgkin lymphoma. Study at large: Patients were administered nivolumab (3 mg/kg intravenously) every 2 weeks.

Concerning this clone: What it binds is unknown.

Trimming left V 4 bases short and J 3 bases short, with 10 bases between. Germline lookup yields CDR1 MNHNS and CDR2 SASEGT. This CDR3 has 14 amino acids. Assay: immunoSEQ multiplex PCR; the TCRdb copy retains only in-frame clones and omits some. Among approximately 52,000 clones listed, around 73% were seen once. General observations from the study: Lower baseline TCR diversity was reported for newly diagnosed patients than for healthy donors. There remain no defined causes for the repertoire differences, which possibly reflect disease activity or prior therapy. By C4D1 there was a significant rise in CD4+ TCR diversity but not in CD8+ TCR diversity.

Each patient experienced a relapse that followed autologous stem cell transplantation, and brentuximab vedotin exposure varied. Sample: peripheral blood mononuclear cells (PBMCs), taken before the second cycle of nivolumab. This TCR was sampled from a human donor with classical Hodgkin lymphoma. The chain has TRBV6-1 and TRBJ1-5, with D possibly being TRBD1 (5 bases). CDR3 in amino acids: CASSGQLLNQPQHF. The CDR3 DNA follows: TGTGCCAGCAGTGGACAGCTCCTCAATCAGCCCCAGCATTTT.